This TCR beta chain was recovered during a study of PD-1 blockade in classical Hodgkin lymphoma (dated by TCRdb to 2019 to 2021). For the wider study: Nivolumab dosing was 3 mg/kg intravenously every 2 weeks, continuing until either disease progression or unacceptable toxicity. To define a peripheral blood immune signature of response to PD-1 blockade in classical Hodgkin lymphoma, the study combined TCR beta sequencing with CyTOF. Study-wide findings and limitations: Diversity was lower in patients who began nivolumab less than 1 year after ASCT, so these patients were left out of later analyses to avoid confounding by immune reconstitution. Newly diagnosed patients were reported to have lower baseline TCR diversity than healthy donors, and relapsed/refractory patients were reported to have lower baseline TCR diversity still. Among trial patients, those achieving complete response had baseline diversity similar to that of newly diagnosed patients, while diversity was significantly lower in partial responders and progressors. Only a single clinical trial cohort was studied, and what caused the repertoire differences, possibly disease activity or prior therapy, remained undefined. By C4D1, a significant rise was seen in CD4+ TCR diversity but not in CD8+ TCR diversity (p=0.0027 vs p=0.16), and the rise was most apparent among complete responders (p=0.02).

The time point label on this specimen signifies: cycle 4 day 1 (C4D1), after six to seven weeks of nivolumab. Every trial patient had relapsed following autologous stem cell transplantation, and prior brentuximab vedotin exposure was what differed among cohorts A, B and C. The trial cohort was composed of 56 patients with relapsed/refractory classical Hodgkin lymphoma, for whom complete response, partial response or progressive disease was recorded as best overall response. In the multi-cohort phase II CheckMate 205 trial, trial patients received single-agent nivolumab. An independent review committee assessed best overall response by applying the 2007 International Working Group response criteria. Trial PBMCs were collected immediately before nivolumab initiation (C1D1) and during therapy at cycle 2 day 1 and cycle 4 day 1. Peripheral blood was collected in 8 mL Vacutainer Cell Preparation Tubes, from which PBMCs were isolated by centrifugation and then cryopreserved.

Genomic DNA was extracted with the Qiagen DNeasy kit from unsorted PBMCs and from negatively selected CD4+ and CD8+ fractions. Amplification of TCR beta CDR3 regions was done by immunoSEQ multiplex PCR with primers that anneal to V and J segments. A synthetic immune receptor repertoire was used to minimize amplification bias, and any residual bias was removed computationally once sequencing was done. The study's own analysis went as follows. Custom Python scripts were used to quantify repertoire diversity as the Shannon entropy index. Unsorted, CD4+ and CD8+ repertoires were analyzed separately, except for combined analyses in which CD4+ and CD8+ sequences were merged in silico. Clonal expansion was defined as a frequency increase of at least 2-fold after treatment compared with C1D1, and clones undetected at baseline were assigned a pseudocount of 0.5. Singleton clones were defined as clones with 0 or 1 copy at C1D1, and non-singleton clones were defined as clones with 2 or more copies. Clones expanded in unsorted samples were annotated as CD4+, CD8+ or unknown by matching protein sequences in sorted samples from the same patient. Wilcoxon tests on paired samples were used to test changes in diversity from C1D1 to C4D1. In TCRdb, the immuneACCESS table is reduced to in-frame sequences with V and J assigned. These tables do not hold every clone; where another copy was compared, an unresolved V gene accounts for under half, and the others remain unexplained. V and J calls plus clone size are reproduced from that table; the DNA served to infer D and trimming. A total of tens of thousands of clones appear in this sample, around 80% of them only once. The ten largest clones capture around 19% of the sample.

Concerning this clone itself: No cognate antigen has been identified for it. The record has no base qualities; no much larger clone is one base away.

V and J lose 5 bases and 2 bases, and a span of 7 bases separates them. Looking up the germline V gene yields CDR1 SGHTA and CDR2 FQGNSA. Measured from the cysteine to the phenylalanine, the CDR3 is 13 residues long. The sequence is cut down to CDR3 DNA, 39 bases in frame from base 1. The chain links TRBV7-2 with TRBJ1-3; the D gene cannot be named for sure. This sequence was found in a human donor with classical Hodgkin lymphoma. The sequencing used peripheral blood mononuclear cells (PBMCs), collected before the fourth cycle of nivolumab. CDR3 sequence: CASSREAGNTIYF. The DNA sequence follows: TGTGCCAGCAGCAGGGAGGCTGGAAACACCATATATTTT.